Below, 2 T cell receptor beta chains from the same sample are listed, as sequenced in a study of shared clonotypes between healthy human individuals. Assay used: immunoSEQ multiplex PCR; TCRdb lists only in-frame clones, some missing. Of roughly 2 million clones in the sample, about 94% were seen once. The sample taken for sequencing was naive CD4+ T cells sorted from blood. The subset here: CD45RA+ positively selected. These TCRs come from a man between 18 and 29 years old in good health.

The chain uses TRBV6-1 and TRBJ1-2; 7 bases map to TRBD1. After removal of 2 bases from V and 5 bases from J, the junction contained 8 bases not matched to a gene. CDR3 length: 15 amino acids. Germline V gene data show CDR1 as MNHNS and CDR2 as SASEGT. DNA of the CDR3: TGTGCCAGCAGTGAAAAGGACAGGCTTCCTTATGGCTACACCTTC. Translating it yields CASSEKDRLPYGYTF.

This chain joins TRBV30 and TRBJ2-1; TRBD2 agrees at 7 bases. Losses at the gene ends were 4 bases for V and 0 bases for J; bases not matched to a gene: 6. This CDR3 comprises 15 residues. CDR1 is GTSNPN and CDR2 is SVGIG in the germline V gene (reference sequence). In DNA form, the CDR3 reads TGTGCCTGGATATCCGGGACTAACTCCTACAATGAGCAGTTCTTC. This codes for CAWISGTNSYNEQFF. Full variable domain (missing parts from reference TRBV30 and TRBJ2-1): SQTIHQWPATLVQPVGSPLSLECTVEGTSNPNLYWYRQAAGRGLQLLFYSVGIGQISSEVPQNLSASRPQDRQFILSSKKLLLSDSGFYLCAWISGTNSYNEQFFGPGTRLTVL.